This TCR beta chain is drawn from a study of siplizumab effects on memory and regulatory T cells. Study observations and caveats: With siplizumab, mappable alloreactive CD4+ clones averaged roughly 72% Treg-derived, versus under 30% in controls. Naive T cells appeared more diverse than memory cells and seemed to be major alloresponse contributors. Siplizumab produced a significant drop in alloreactive sequences attributable to unstimulated CD4+ memory cells.

This clone has just one count. Antigen unknown. Generated by immunoSEQ multiplex PCR, the TCRdb table keeps only in-frame clones and is missing some. The sample yields roughly 100,000 clones, more than 85% seen once. CDR3 length: 11 residues. Trimming took 5 bases from V and 8 from J, leaving 9 bases between them. The germline V gene encodes CDR1 SEHNR and CDR2 FQNEAQ (reference sequence). Source material: Tregs sorted from blood. The chain employs TRBV7-9 and TRBJ1-1, with D hard to call. The sequence came from a human donor in good health. The CDR3 region is CASSRAFEAFF. The CDR3, as DNA: TGTGCCAGCAGCAGGGCATTCGAAGCTTTCTTT.